Listed below are T cell receptor beta chains from one sample, sequenced in a study of chemoradiotherapy in HPV16-positive cancers. Sequencing was performed with immunoSEQ multiplex PCR; in TCRdb, only in-frame clones are kept and a portion is missing. The sample has 45,000 to 60,000 clones; roughly nine tenths are singletons. The specimen was blood, collected from a patient who underwent chemoradiotherapy. These receptors all stem from a human donor with HPV-associated anogenital cancer. The CDR3 runs from the conserved cysteine through the conserved F or W. Fields, in order: V gene, D gene, J gene, clone size, CDR3 DNA, CDR3 protein. D genes are given only for firm matches. Rows may omit the clone size; those that give it use once, few, many or a size class.

TRBV19	TRBD1	TRBJ1-3	.	TGTGCCAGTAGTATAAGGGGACAGAGAATCTCTGGAAACACCATATATTTT	CASSIRGQRISGNTIYF
TRBV13	.	TRBJ2-2	.	TGTGCCAGCAGCTTAACAAGGGCCGGGGAGCTGTTTTTT	CASSLTRAGELFF
TRBV7-3	.	TRBJ2-5	.	TGTGCCAGCAGCACGGATCCGCAAGAGACCCAGTACTTC	CASSTDPQETQYF
TRBV6-5	.	TRBJ2-3	.	TGTGCCAGCAGCCCCTCCACAGATACGCAGTATTTT	CASSPSTDTQYF
TRBV19	.	TRBJ2-5	.	TGTGCCAGTAGCACACCACAGGGTCGGGAGACCCAGTACTTC	CASSTPQGRETQYF
TRBV4-1	.	TRBJ2-1	.	TGCGCCAGCAGCCAAACGAGCCAGGGGATCTCCTACAATGAGCAGTTCTTC	CASSQTSQGISYNEQFF
TRBV7-4	.	TRBJ1-2	.	TGTGCCAGCAGCTCGGACGGGGGCTATGGCTACACCTTC	CASSSDGGYGYTF
TRBV2	TRBD2	TRBJ2-5	.	TGTGCCAGCAAAGTGGAAGGGGAGGGGAAGACCCAGTACTTC	CASKVEGEGKTQYF
TRBV9	TRBD1	TRBJ2-2	.	TGTGCCAGCAGCGTAGGTCTTCTGGTACAGGGGTCCGGGGAGCTGTTTTTT	CASSVGLLVQGSGELFF
TRBV30	.	TRBJ2-7	.	TGTGCCTGGAGTAGAGACGGGGAGCAGTACTTC	CAWSRDGEQYF
TRBV7-6	TRBD2	TRBJ2-5	.	TGTGCCAGCAGCACGATGACTAGCGGGACCTTAGGGACCCAGTACTTC	CASSTMTSGTLGTQYF
TRBV2	.	TRBJ2-7	.	TGTGCCAGCAGTGACAGGGGCGAGCAGTACTTC	CASSDRGEQYF
TRBV2	TRBD2	TRBJ2-3	.	TGTGCCAGCAGTGTCACCCCGCTAGCGGCAGATACGCAGTATTTT	CASSVTPLAADTQYF
TRBV18	.	TRBJ2-3	.	TGTGCCAGCTCACCACAGGAGACAGATACGCAGTATTTT	CASSPQETDTQYF
TRBV7-9	.	TRBJ2-7	.	TGTGCCAGCAGGAGGGACCCATCCTACGAGCAGTACTTC	CASRRDPSYEQYF
TRBV29-1	.	TRBJ1-1	.	TGCAGCGTTGATTCAGGGCAAGGCACTGAAGCTTTCTTT	CSVDSGQGTEAFF
TRBV6-5	.	TRBJ1-2	.	TGTGCCAGCAGTTTAACCCGGCCCCCGGTGGCTGGCTACACCTTC	CASSLTRPPVAGYTF
TRBV19	.	TRBJ2-2	.	TGTGCCAGTAGTTTGCGGGGGAACACCGGGGAGCTGTTTTTT	CASSLRGNTGELFF
TRBV10-1	TRBD1	TRBJ2-3	.	TGCGCCAGCAGTGAGCCAGGGGGTGGAACACAGGATACGCAGTATTTT	CASSEPGGGTQDTQYF
TRBV10-2	TRBD2	TRBJ2-1	.	TGCGCCAGCAGTGAGGTAGCGGGGGGGAAATATGAGCAGTTCTTC	CASSEVAGGKYEQFF
TRBV6-5	.	TRBJ2-7	.	TGTGCCAGCAGATCCGGGACTCTCTCCTACGAGCAGTACTTC	CASRSGTLSYEQYF
TRBV5-4	TRBD2	TRBJ2-1	once	TGTGCCAGCAGCTCGCCAACTAGCGGGCCATACAATGAGCAGTTCTTC	CASSSPTSGPYNEQFF
TRBV21-1	.	TRBJ1-1	.	TGTGCCAGCAGCAAAGTTGCTAACCAAGCTTTCTTT	CASSKVANQAFF
TRBV7-2	.	TRBJ2-1	once	TGTGCCAGCAGCCCCGCCCCCGACAGACACAATGAGCAGTTCTTC	CASSPAPDRHNEQFF
TRBV7-6	TRBD1	TRBJ2-5	.	TGTGCCAGCAGCTCAGGGACAGGGGGCCAAGAGACCCAGTACTTC	CASSSGTGGQETQYF
TRBV19	TRBD1	TRBJ1-2	once	TGTGCCAGTAGTACCTCCGGGGACAGGGGAACTAACTATGGCTACACCTTC	CASSTSGDRGTNYGYTF
TRBV7-2	TRBD1	TRBJ2-7	.	TGTGCCAGCAGCTTAGCGACAGGGGACCGCTACGAGCAGTACTTC	CASSLATGDRYEQYF
TRBV6-6	.	TRBJ1-2	.	TGTGCCAGCAGCCAAACTTCTAACTATGGCTACACCTTC	CASSQTSNYGYTF
TRBV2	.	TRBJ2-7	.	TGTGCCAGCAGTGAATTGTGGACTAATGAGGACGAGCAGTACTTC	CASSELWTNEDEQYF
TRBV29-1	.	TRBJ1-2	.	TGCAGCGTAGAACTCGGGGGGGGCTACTACACCTTC	CSVELGGGYYTF
TRBV7-9	.	TRBJ2-3	once	TGTGCCAGCAGCTTGACTAGTCTTACAGATACGCAGTATTTT	CASSLTSLTDTQYF
TRBV11-2	TRBD2	TRBJ2-7	.	TGTGCCAGCAGCTCAGGACTAGCGGGGTCCTACGAGCAGTACTTC	CASSSGLAGSYEQYF
TRBV29-1	.	TRBJ2-7	.	TGCAGCGTTGGGAGAGGGTGGGACTACGAGCAGTACTTC	CSVGRGWDYEQYF
TRBV29-1	.	TRBJ2-1	.	TGCAGCGCCATCCCTCGGGGCCAGCCCTACAATGAGCAGTTCTTC	CSAIPRGQPYNEQFF
TRBV5-1	.	TRBJ1-1	.	TGCGCCAGCAGCTTGGTGGGACGGACGAACACTGAAGCTTTCTTT	CASSLVGRTNTEAFF
TRBV7-9	.	TRBJ1-1	.	TGTGCCAGCAGCTTAGGCCCCCTCCTGGTGGACACTGAAGCTTTCTTT	CASSLGPLLVDTEAFF
TRBV18	.	TRBJ2-4	.	TGTGCCAGCTCACCACCGACCCTAGCCAAAAACATTCAGTACTTC	CASSPPTLAKNIQYF
TRBV6-5	.	TRBJ1-1	.	TGTGCCAGCAGCCCTGGGGGCAACTTGAACACTGAAGCTTTCTTT	CASSPGGNLNTEAFF
TRBV6-1	TRBD1	TRBJ2-2	once	TGTGCCAGGGGAGGTATACAGGGGGGAACCGGGGAGCTGTTTTTT	CARGGIQGGTGELFF
TRBV5-4	.	TRBJ1-2	.	TGTGCCAGCAGCTCGCCGGGGAACTATGGCTACACCTTC	CASSSPGNYGYTF
TRBV7-9	TRBD1	TRBJ2-3	.	TGTGCCAGCAGCTTAGGGTGGGACAGGGGCACAGATACGCAGTATTTT	CASSLGWDRGTDTQYF